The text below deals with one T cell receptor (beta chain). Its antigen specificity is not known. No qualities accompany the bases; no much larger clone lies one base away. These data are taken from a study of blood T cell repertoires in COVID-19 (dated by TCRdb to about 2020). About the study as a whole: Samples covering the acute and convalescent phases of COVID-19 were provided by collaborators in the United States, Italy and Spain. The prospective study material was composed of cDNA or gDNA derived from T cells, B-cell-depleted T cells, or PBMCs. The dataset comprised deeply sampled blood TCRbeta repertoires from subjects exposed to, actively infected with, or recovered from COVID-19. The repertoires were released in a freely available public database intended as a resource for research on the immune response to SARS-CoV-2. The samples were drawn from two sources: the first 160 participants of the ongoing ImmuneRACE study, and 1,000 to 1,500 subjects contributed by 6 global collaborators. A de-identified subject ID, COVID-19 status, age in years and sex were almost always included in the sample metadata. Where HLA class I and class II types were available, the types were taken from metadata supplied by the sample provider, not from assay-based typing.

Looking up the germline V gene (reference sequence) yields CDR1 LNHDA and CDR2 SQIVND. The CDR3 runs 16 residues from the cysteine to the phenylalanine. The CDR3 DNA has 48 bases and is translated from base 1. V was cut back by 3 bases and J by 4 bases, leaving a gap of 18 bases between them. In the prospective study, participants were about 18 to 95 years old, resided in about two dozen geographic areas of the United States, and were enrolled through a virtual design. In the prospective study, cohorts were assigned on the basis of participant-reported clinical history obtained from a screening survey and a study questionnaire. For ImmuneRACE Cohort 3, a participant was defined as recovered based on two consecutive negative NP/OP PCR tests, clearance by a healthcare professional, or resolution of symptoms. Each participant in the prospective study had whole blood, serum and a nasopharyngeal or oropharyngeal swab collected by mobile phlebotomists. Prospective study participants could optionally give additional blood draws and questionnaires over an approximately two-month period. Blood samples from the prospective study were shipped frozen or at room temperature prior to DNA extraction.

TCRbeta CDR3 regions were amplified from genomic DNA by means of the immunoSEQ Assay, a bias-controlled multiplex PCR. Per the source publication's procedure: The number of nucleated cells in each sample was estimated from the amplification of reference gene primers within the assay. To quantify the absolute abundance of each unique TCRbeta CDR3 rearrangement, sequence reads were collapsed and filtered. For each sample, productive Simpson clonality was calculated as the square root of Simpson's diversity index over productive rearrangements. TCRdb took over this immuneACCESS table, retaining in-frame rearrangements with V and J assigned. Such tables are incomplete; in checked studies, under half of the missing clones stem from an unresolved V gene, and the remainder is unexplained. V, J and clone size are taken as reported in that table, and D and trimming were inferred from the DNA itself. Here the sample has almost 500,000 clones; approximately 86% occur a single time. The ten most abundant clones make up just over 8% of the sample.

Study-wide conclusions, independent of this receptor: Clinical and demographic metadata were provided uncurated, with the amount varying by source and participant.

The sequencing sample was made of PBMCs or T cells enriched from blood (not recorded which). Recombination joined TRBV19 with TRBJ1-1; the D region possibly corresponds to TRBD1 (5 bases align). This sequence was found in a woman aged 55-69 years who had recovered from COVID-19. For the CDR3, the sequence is CASSMQRGQTITEAFF. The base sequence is TGTGCCAGTAGTATGCAAAGGGGTCAAACCATCACTGAAGCTTTCTTT. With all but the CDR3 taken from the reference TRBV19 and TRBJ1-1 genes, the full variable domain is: DGGITQSPKYLFRKEGQNVTLSCEQNLNHDAMYWYRQDPGQGLRLIYYSQIVNDFQKGDIAEGYSVSREKKESFPLTVTSAQKNPTAFYLCASSMQRGQTITEAFFGQGTRLTVV.